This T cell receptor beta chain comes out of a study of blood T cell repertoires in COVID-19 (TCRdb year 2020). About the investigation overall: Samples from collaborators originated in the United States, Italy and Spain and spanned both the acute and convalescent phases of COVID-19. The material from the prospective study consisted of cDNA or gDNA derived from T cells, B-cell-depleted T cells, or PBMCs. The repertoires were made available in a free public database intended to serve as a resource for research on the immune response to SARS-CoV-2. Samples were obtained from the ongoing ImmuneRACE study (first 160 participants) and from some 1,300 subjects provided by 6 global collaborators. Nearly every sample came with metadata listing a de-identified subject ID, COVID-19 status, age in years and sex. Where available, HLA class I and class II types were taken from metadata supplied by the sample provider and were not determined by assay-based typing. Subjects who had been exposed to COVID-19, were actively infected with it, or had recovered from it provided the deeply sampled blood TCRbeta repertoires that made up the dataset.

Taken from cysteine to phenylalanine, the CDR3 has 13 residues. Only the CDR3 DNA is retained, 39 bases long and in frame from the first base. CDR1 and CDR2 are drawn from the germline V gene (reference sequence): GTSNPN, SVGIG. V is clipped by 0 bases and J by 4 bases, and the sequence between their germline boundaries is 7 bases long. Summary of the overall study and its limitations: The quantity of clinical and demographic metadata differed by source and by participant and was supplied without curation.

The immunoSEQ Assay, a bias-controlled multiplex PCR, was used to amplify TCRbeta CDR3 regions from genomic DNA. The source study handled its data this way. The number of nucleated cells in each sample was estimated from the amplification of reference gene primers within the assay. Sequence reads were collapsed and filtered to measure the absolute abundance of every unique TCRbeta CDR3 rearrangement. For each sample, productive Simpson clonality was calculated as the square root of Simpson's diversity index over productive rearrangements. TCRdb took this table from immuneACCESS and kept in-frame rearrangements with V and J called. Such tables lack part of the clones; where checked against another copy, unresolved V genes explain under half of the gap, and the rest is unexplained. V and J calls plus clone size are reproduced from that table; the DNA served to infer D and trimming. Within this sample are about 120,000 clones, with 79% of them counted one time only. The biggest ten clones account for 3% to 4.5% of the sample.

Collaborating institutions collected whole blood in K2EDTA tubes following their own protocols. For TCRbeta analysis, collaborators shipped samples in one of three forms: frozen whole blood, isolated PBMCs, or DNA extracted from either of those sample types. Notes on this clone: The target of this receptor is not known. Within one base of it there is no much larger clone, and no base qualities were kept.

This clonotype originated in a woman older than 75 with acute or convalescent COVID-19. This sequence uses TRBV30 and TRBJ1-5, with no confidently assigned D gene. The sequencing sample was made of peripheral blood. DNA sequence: TGTGCCTGGAGTGTAGGAGGGAATCAGCCCCAGCATTTT. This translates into CAWSVGGNQPQHF.